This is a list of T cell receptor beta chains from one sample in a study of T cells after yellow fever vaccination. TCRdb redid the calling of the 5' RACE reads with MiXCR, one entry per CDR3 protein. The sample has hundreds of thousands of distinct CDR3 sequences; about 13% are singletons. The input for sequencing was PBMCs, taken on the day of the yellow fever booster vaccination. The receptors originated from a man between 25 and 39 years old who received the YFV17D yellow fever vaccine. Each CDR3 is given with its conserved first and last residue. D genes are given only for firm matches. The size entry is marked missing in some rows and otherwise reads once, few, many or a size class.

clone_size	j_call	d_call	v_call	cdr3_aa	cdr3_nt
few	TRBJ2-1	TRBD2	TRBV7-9	CASSWTSGSINEQFF	TGTGCCAGCAGCTGGACTAGCGGGAGTATAAATGAGCAGTTCTTC
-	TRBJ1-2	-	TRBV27	CASSLIQGREKYGYTF	TGTGCCAGCAGTTTAATACAGGGTAGGGAGAAATATGGCTACACCTTC
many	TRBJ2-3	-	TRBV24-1	CATSTASDSTDTQYF	TGTGCCACCAGTACCGCAAGCGATAGCACAGATACGCAGTATTTT
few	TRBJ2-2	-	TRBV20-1	CSAQTGTNTGELFF	TGCAGTGCGCAGACCGGGACCAACACCGGGGAGCTGTTTTTT
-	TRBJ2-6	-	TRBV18	CASSPGSIVGANVLTF	TGTGCCAGCTCACCAGGGTCCATAGTGGGGGCCAACGTCCTGACTTTC
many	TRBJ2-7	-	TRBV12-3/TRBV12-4	CASSLTGYNSYEQYF	TGTGCCAGCAGCCTCACAGGGTACAACTCCTACGAGCAGTACTTC
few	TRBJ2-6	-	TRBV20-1	CSAEGPAVTGANVLTF	TGCAGTGCTGAGGGGCCCGCCGTTACCGGGGCCAACGTCCTGACTTTC
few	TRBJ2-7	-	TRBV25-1	CASSEWERYEQYF	TGTGCCAGCAGTGAATGGGAACGGTACGAGCAGTACTTC
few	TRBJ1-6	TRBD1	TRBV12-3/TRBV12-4	CASSNLGTGQDSPLHF	TGTGCCAGCAGTAACCTCGGGACAGGGCAAGATTCACCCCTCCACTTT
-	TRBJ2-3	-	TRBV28	CASSEADTQYF	TGTGCCAGCAGTGAGGCAGATACGCAGTATTTT
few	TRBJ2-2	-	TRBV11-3	CASSDREHTGELFF	TGTGCCAGCAGCGATCGGGAACACACCGGGGAGCTGTTTTTT
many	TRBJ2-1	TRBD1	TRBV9	CASSPGTDEQFF	TGTGCCAGCAGCCCGGGGACAGATGAGCAGTTCTTC